This TCR beta chain was retrieved from a study of PD-1 blockade in classical Hodgkin lymphoma. Every one of the patients relapsed after autologous stem cell transplantation (brentuximab vedotin exposure was variable). V lost 0 bases to trimming and J lost 2 bases, with 8 bases between them. Germline values: CDR1 SGHRS, CDR2 YFSETQ. The CDR3 has 14 amino acids. Assay used: immunoSEQ multiplex PCR; TCRdb lists only in-frame clones, some missing. The sample lists about 29,000 clones; about 70% were seen once. The receptor was isolated from a human donor with classical Hodgkin lymphoma. Specimen: peripheral blood mononuclear cells (PBMCs), collected before the second cycle of nivolumab. This chain connects TRBV5-1 to TRBJ1-1; D remains unclear. CDR3 DNA: TGCGCCAGCAGCTTGGGGCAGACTAACACTGAAGCTTTCTTT. This codes for CASSLGQTNTEAFF.